The present entry profiles one T cell receptor (beta chain) with its context. This entry is derived from a study of blood T cell repertoires in COVID-19. TCRdb's copy holds only in-frame clones and misses some; the assay was immunoSEQ multiplex PCR. In the table there are about 42,000 clones, 70% to 90% of which are singletons. Trimming at V came to 1 base and at J to 4 bases, leaving 6 bases not matched to a gene. CDR1 is SGDLS and CDR2 is YYNGEE in the germline V gene. The CDR3 runs 15 residues. V gene TRBV9 combines with J gene TRBJ2-5; TRBD1 matches 8 bases. Sequencing input: peripheral blood. This receptor was obtained from a human donor in a cohort sampled during active COVID-19. DNA of the CDR3: TGTGCCAGCAGCGTATCTGGACAGGGACGAGAGACCCAGTACTTC. Encoded protein: CASSVSGQGRETQYF. Looking up the rest from reference TRBV9 and TRBJ2-5 gives the full variable domain: DSGVTQTPKHLITATGQRVTLRCSPRSGDLSVYWYQQSLDQGLQFLIQYYNGEERAKGNILERFSAQQFPDLHSELNLSSLELGDSALYFCASSVSGQGRETQYFGPGTRLLVL.